This section outlines one T cell receptor (beta chain) sequence together with its context. Per the original data handling: Amplified reference gene primers provided the basis for estimating nucleated cell counts. The repertoire was sequenced with immunoSEQ multiplex PCR; TCRdb's copy has only in-frame clones and lacks some. Clone size and the V and J calls come from that table; the DNA yielded D and trimming. The data show around 88,000 clones, approximately 90% seen once. Germline V CDR1 and CDR2: SNHLY, FYNNEI. The V and J ends lost 8 bases and 5 bases, in that order; junction bases with no gene match: 5. This CDR3 contains 14 residues. This sample stems from a study of blood T cell repertoires in COVID-19. Whole-study context: Collection of acute and convalescent COVID-19 samples took place in the United States, Italy and Spain. Sources were T cells, B-cell-depleted T cells, or PBMCs; the material itself was cDNA or gDNA.

The rearrangement uses TRBV2 and TRBJ2-1, with TRBD2 identical over 11 bases. This clonotype was sampled from a man in his fifties or sixties with acute or convalescent COVID-19. The sequencing sample was made of peripheral blood. In DNA form, the CDR3 reads TGTGCCAGCCTTAGCGGGAGGGACGACAATGAGCAGTTCTTC. Its translation is CASLSGRDDNEQFF.